The 26 T cell receptor beta chains below all came from one sample that was sequenced in a study of response to subunit inactivated influenza vaccine. TCRdb analysed the RT-PCR reads with MiXCR anew, one entry per CDR3 protein. The data show a few hundred thousand distinct CDR3 sequences, with around 7.9% seen just once and around 13% held by the top ten. The sequenced sample was PBMCs from blood, obtained less than 30 months after vaccination. These receptors were collected from a man between 45 and 75 years old who received an inactivated influenza vaccine.

DNA of the CDR3: TGTGCCAGCAGTAGACAGGGGGTACGAGATGAGCAGTTCTTC. Residues: CASSRQGVRDEQFF. The V gene is TRBV12-3 or TRBV12-4, the J gene TRBJ2-1; TRBD1 matches at 9 bases. With 5 bases clipped from V and 8 bases from J, the junction kept 7 bases outside the gene matches. The CDR3 loop spans 14 amino acids.

This clonotype has a count of ten or more. This chain joins TRBV6-4 and TRBJ2-1, with TRBD2 matching over 10 bases. The V gene's germline CDR1 is MRHNA and CDR2 SNTAGT. J was trimmed by 9 bases and V by 6 bases; bases with no gene match: 5. The CDR3 is made up of 13 amino acids. The CDR3 sequence is CASSAVAGGEQFF. In DNA form, the CDR3 reads TGTGCCAGCAGCGCAGTAGCGGGAGGTGAGCAGTTCTTC.

The V call is TRBV20-1, the J call TRBJ1-1, with D unresolved. This CDR3 region has 14 residues. Trimming stripped 3 bases from V and 0 bases from J, with 11 bases between. The germline V gene encodes CDR1 DFQATT and CDR2 SNEGSKA (reference sequence). In DNA form, the CDR3 reads TGCAGTGCTAGTCCCGGGCAGATGAACACTGAAGCTTTCTTT. It encodes CSASPGQMNTEAFF.

The genes are TRBV5-1 and TRBJ1-4; perhaps TRBD1 as D (6 bases). From germline, CDR1 is SGHRS and CDR2 YFSETQ. The CDR3 is 15 amino acids. V lost 4 bases and J 7 bases, leaving 17 bases between the germline ends. CDR3: CASSPNVRGGEKLFF. The CDR3 coding sequence is TGCGCCAGCAGCCCAAACGTCAGGGGAGGTGAAAAACTGTTTTTT.

There are many counts of this clonotype. The chain uses TRBV5-5 and TRBJ2-5; D tentatively fits TRBD1 or TRBD2 (5 bases each). The V and J ends lost 3 bases and 5 bases respectively, with 14 bases between them. The CDR3 is made up of 14 amino acids. Germline V gives CDR1 SGHKS, CDR2 YYEKEE (reference sequence). The CDR3 DNA sequence: TGTGCCAGCAGCTCGGGACCACTCCAGGAGACCCAGTACTTC. Its translation is CASSSGPLQETQYF.

The rearrangement links TRBV7-9 to TRBJ1-4; D is undetermined. Germline V gives CDR1 SEHNR, CDR2 FQNEAQ (reference sequence). The CDR3 runs to 14 residues. V shed 1 base and J shed 5 bases, with 8 bases lying between them. CDR3 sequence: CASSLVAVNEKLFF. CDR3 sequence (DNA): TGTGCCAGCAGCTTAGTCGCAGTCAATGAAAAACTGTTTTTT.

This clonotype was detected a few times. CDR3: CASSLLARGVAYEQYF. The CDR3 region has the DNA TGTGCCAGCAGCTTGTTGGCCAGGGGGGTCGCCTACGAGCAGTACTTC. This chain joins TRBV7-8 and TRBJ2-7; TRBD1 might be the D (7 bases). Germline V gene data show CDR1 as SGHVS and CDR2 as FQNEAQ. The CDR3 extends over 16 amino acids. The V end was cut by 3 bases, the J end by 2 bases, with 17 bases between.

The sample holds many counts of this clonotype. The chain uses TRBV5-1 and TRBJ1-1; D possibly corresponds to TRBD1 (6 bases). Germline-derived CDR1 and CDR2 are SGHRS and YFSETQ. This CDR3 spans 13 amino acids. The V and J ends lost 4 bases and 6 bases respectively, with 13 bases between them. The CDR3 loop is CASSKGHLSEAFF. The DNA of the CDR3 is TGCGCCAGCAGCAAGGGACATCTATCTGAAGCTTTCTTT.

This clonotype was seen repeatedly, ten times or more. The V gene is TRBV12-3 or TRBV12-4, the J gene TRBJ1-5, with unresolved D. Trimming left V 3 bases short and J 1 base short, with 7 bases between. CDR3 length: 14 residues. The CDR3 sequence is CASSLTQSNQPQHF. The DNA of the CDR3 is TGTGCCAGCAGTTTGACTCAAAGCAATCAGCCCCAGCATTTT.

The chain joins TRBV7-2 to TRBJ2-5; the match to TRBD2 covers 12 bases. The germline CDR1 and CDR2 sequences are SGHTA and FQGNSA. The CDR3 length is 17 residues. The V gene end was trimmed by 1 base and the J gene end by 5 bases; junction bases not matched to a gene: 8. The CDR3 nucleotides are TGTGCCAGCAGCTTAGTATTCCTAGCGGGAGGGCCGGAGACCCAGTACTTC. Encoded protein: CASSLVFLAGGPETQYF.

This clonotype showed up many times. This chain joins TRBV7-9 and TRBJ2-3, with 8 bases lining up with TRBD2. After removal of 1 base from V and 0 bases from J, the junction contained 3 bases not matched to a gene. The CDR3 spans 16 residues. Germline V lookup: CDR1 SEHNR, CDR2 FQNEAQ (reference sequence). Here the CDR3 reads CASSLEASGSTDTQYF. The CDR3 DNA is TGTGCCAGCAGCTTAGAGGCTAGCGGGAGCACAGATACGCAGTATTTT.

The chain couples TRBV7-2 to TRBJ2-3; D is uncertain. The CDR3 has 16 amino acids. CDR1 SGHTA and CDR2 FQGNSA come from the germline V gene. The V end lost 4 bases, the J end lost 2 bases, and 16 bases lay between the germline ends. The CDR3 bases are TGTGCCAGCAGCTCAATCCCAGCGACGACCACAGATACGCAGTATTTT. This encodes CASSSIPATTTDTQYF.

The sample holds many counts of this clonotype. V and J are TRBV14 and TRBJ1-2, with no clear D. V lost 2 bases, J lost 6 bases, and 10 bases lay in between. This CDR3 comprises 13 residues. CDR1 SGHDN and CDR2 FVKESK come from the germline V gene. The CDR3 reads CASSQHRTNGYTF. The CDR3 DNA is TGTGCCAGCAGCCAACACAGAACGAATGGCTACACCTTC.

This clonotype was detected only a few times. The gene calls are TRBV28 and TRBJ2-2, with D hard to call. The CDR3 contains 16 residues. Per the germline V gene, CDR1 is MDHEN and CDR2 is SYDVKM. V lost 1 base and J lost 0, with 9 bases in between. CDR3 residues: CASSLSLFANTGELFF. In DNA form, the CDR3 reads TGTGCCAGCAGTTTATCACTGTTCGCGAACACCGGGGAGCTGTTTTTT.

This clonotype showed up many times. The chain is built from TRBV20-1 and TRBJ2-3, with 8 bases aligning to TRBD2. The V gene end was trimmed by 3 bases and the J gene end by 5 bases; junction bases not matched to a gene: 7. The CDR3 contains 14 residues. Germline CDR1 reads DFQATT; CDR2 reads SNEGSKA (reference sequence). Written as DNA, the CDR3 is TGCAGTGCTAGTCCGGGAGGGCCGAAAGATACGCAGTATTTT. This gives the protein CSASPGGPKDTQYF.

The chain employs TRBV20-1 and TRBJ2-3; the match to TRBD2 covers 12 bases. Per germline, CDR1 DFQATT and CDR2 SNEGSKA (reference sequence). V trimming: 3 bases; J trimming: 3 bases; junction bases outside the gene matches: 10. This CDR3 contains 17 residues. CDR3 sequence: CSASRLIGLAGTDTQYF. The CDR3 DNA follows: TGCAGTGCTAGCCGCCTGATTGGACTAGCGGGGACAGATACGCAGTATTTT.

The V call is TRBV11-1, the J call TRBJ2-1, with D possibly being TRBD2 (5 bases). Germline CDR1 SGHAT, CDR2 FQDESV (reference sequence). Trimming removed 4 bases at V and 7 bases at J, with 17 bases between. The CDR3 is made up of 15 amino acids. CDR3 residues: CASSYEGGDYNEQFF. Here the CDR3 DNA reads TGTGCCAGCAGCTACGAGGGCGGAGACTATAATGAGCAGTTCTTC.

CDR3 amino acids: CASSSLKRIHTDTQYF. DNA of the CDR3: TGTGCCAGCAGCTCCCTCAAAAGAATACACACAGATACGCAGTATTTT. This rearrangement joins TRBV7-2 to TRBJ2-3, with D unresolved. The germline CDR1 and CDR2 sequences are SGHTA and FQGNSA. The V and J ends lost 4 bases and 2 bases respectively, with 16 bases between them. This CDR3 has 16 amino acids.

The V call is TRBV4-2, the J call TRBJ2-1; the D is unclear. V was pared by 2 bases and J by 8 bases, with 7 bases between. This CDR3 comprises 12 residues. The germline CDR1 and CDR2 sequences are LGHNA and YNFKEQ. This CDR3 reads CASSQLEYEQFF. CDR3 nucleotides: TGTGCCAGCAGCCAATTGGAGTATGAGCAGTTCTTC.

This clonotype occurred many times. V usage is TRBV29-1 and J usage is TRBJ2-3, with 9 bases matching TRBD2. The J segment lost 4 bases and the V segment lost 7 bases, leaving 9 bases of the junction unmatched. This CDR3 spans 14 amino acids. Germline V gene sequence: CDR1 SQVTM, CDR2 ANQGSEA. In DNA, the CDR3 is TGCAGCGCCACTAGCGGGCCGAACTCAGATACGCAGTATTTT. It is translated as CSATSGPNSDTQYF.

This clonotype appeared a few times. The chain employs TRBV7-9 and TRBJ2-1; unclear D gene. Germline CDR1 SEHNR, CDR2 FQNEAQ (reference sequence). The CDR3 length is 14 residues. Trimming cost V 5 bases and J 5 bases, with 13 bases left between them. The CDR3 sequence is CASSLSVSHNEQFF. The CDR3 coding sequence is TGTGCCAGCAGCCTCAGTGTTTCTCACAATGAGCAGTTCTTC.

V usage is TRBV5-6 and J usage is TRBJ1-5, with unresolved D. The CDR3 has 16 amino acids. Germline V CDR1 and CDR2: SGHDT, YYEEEE. V was shortened by 2 bases and J by 3 bases, with 15 bases between the two germline ends. The CDR3 region has the DNA TGTGCCAGCAGCTTTATGTCAGTGGCCGCCAATCAGCCCCAGCATTTT. Its protein product is CASSFMSVAANQPQHF.

The chain joins TRBV7-2 to TRBJ2-2; D not certain. Trimming took 0 bases from V and 6 from J, leaving 11 bases between them. The CDR3 totals 15 residues. Germline V gene data show CDR1 as SGHTA and CDR2 as FQGNSA. The DNA for the CDR3 is TGTGCCAGCAGCTTAGCTAGGTTCCGGGCCGGGGAGCTGTTTTTT. This sequence encodes CASSLARFRAGELFF.

This clonotype was detected a few times. This chain joins TRBV6-5 and TRBJ1-1; D uncertain. This CDR3 has 14 residues. V was cut by 4 bases and J by 4 bases, with 13 bases left in between. Germline CDR1 and CDR2: MNHEY and SVGAGI. CDR3 amino acids: CASSFGKAGTEAFF. The CDR3 DNA is TGTGCCAGCAGTTTTGGCAAGGCGGGCACTGAAGCTTTCTTT.

This clonotype has just a few counts. The gene calls are TRBV2 and TRBJ2-2, with 7 nucleotides matching TRBD1. Germline V lookup: CDR1 SNHLY, CDR2 FYNNEI. The CDR3 has 13 residues. V dropped 6 bases and J dropped 7; count of bases not matched to a gene: 5. The CDR3 spells CASSATGYGELFF. CDR3 nucleotides: TGTGCCAGCAGCGCGACAGGGTACGGGGAGCTGTTTTTT.

This clonotype was seen more than once but under ten times. The CDR3 DNA is TGTGCCAGCAGCCATGGAGGGGATCAGCCCCAGCATTTT. Encoded protein: CASSHGGDQPQHF. This rearrangement joins TRBV4-2 to TRBJ1-5; maybe TRBD1 (5 bases). This CDR3 region has 13 residues. Germline values: CDR1 LGHNA, CDR2 YNFKEQ. The V and J ends lost 3 bases and 5 bases respectively, with 8 bases between them.